Listed below are T cell receptor beta chains from one sample, sequenced in a study of CD8 T cells in ankylosing spondylitis. TCRdb reanalysed the 5' RACE reads using MiXCR and keeps one entry per CDR3 protein. The table shows 80,000 to 100,000 distinct CDR3 sequences, with roughly 8.3% occurring only once. Material for sequencing was blood, either unsorted or a sorted T cell fraction (not recorded which). These receptors originate from a male donor with ankylosing spondylitis or in good health (not recorded which). Both conserved end residues are part of each CDR3. Each record gives: J gene, V gene, D gene, clone size, CDR3 protein, CDR3 DNA. D genes are given only for firm matches. Size is stated for part of the rows, as once, few or many counts, or as a class when the clone is expanded.

TRBJ2-3,TRBV5-1,-,many,CASSPPGAEADTQYF,TGCGCCAGCAGCCCTCCCGGGGCCGAGGCAGATACGCAGTATTTT
TRBJ1-5,TRBV6-1,-,many,CASTLRVSGAQPQHF,TGTGCCAGCACCTTACGTGTGTCAGGGGCTCAGCCCCAGCATTTT
TRBJ2-4,TRBV4-2,-,-,CASSPGLLNIQYF,TGTGCCAGCAGCCCCGGGCTCCTAAACATTCAGTACTTC
TRBJ1-1,TRBV4-2,-,-,CASSPGRDGGTEAFF,TGTGCCAGCAGCCCGGGACGGGATGGTGGGACTGAAGCTTTCTTT
TRBJ2-1,TRBV7-2,-,-,CASSLQQGSYNEQFF,TGTGCCAGCAGCTTACAGCAGGGGTCCTACAATGAGCAGTTCTTC
TRBJ2-3,TRBV7-6,TRBD2,many,CASSATSGRNPSTDTQYF,TGTGCCAGCAGCGCGACTAGCGGGAGAAACCCGTCCACAGATACGCAGTATTTT
TRBJ2-1,TRBV5-6,-,many,CASTSPGIKDNEQFF,TGTGCCAGCACTTCCCCGGGAATCAAGGACAATGAGCAGTTCTTC
TRBJ2-6,TRBV28,-,few,CASGSLSGANVLTF,TGTGCCAGCGGCAGCCTCTCTGGGGCCAACGTCCTGACTTTC
TRBJ2-1,TRBV4-3,-,few,CASSQLDSDNEQFF,TGCGCCAGCAGCCAACTAGACAGTGACAATGAGCAGTTCTTC
TRBJ1-1,TRBV12-5,-,many,CASGSPDKAEAFF,TGTGCTAGTGGTTCCCCAGATAAAGCTGAAGCTTTCTTT
TRBJ2-3,TRBV5-1,TRBD2,many,CASIRGSLAGGADTQYF,TGCGCCAGCATAAGGGGGAGTCTAGCGGGAGGAGCAGATACGCAGTATTTT
TRBJ2-7,TRBV29-1,TRBD1,many,CSVDGDRGSYEQYF,TGCAGCGTTGATGGGGACAGGGGGTCCTACGAGCAGTACTTC
TRBJ1-1,TRBV29-1,-,many,CSVALNTEAFF,TGCAGCGTTGCGTTGAACACTGAAGCTTTCTTT
TRBJ1-1,TRBV21-1,-,many,CASKTGDTEAFF,TGTGCCAGCAAGACGGGGGACACTGAAGCTTTCTTT
TRBJ2-7,TRBV2,-,many,CASTLAVFYEQYF,TGTGCCAGCACCCTGGCGGTCTTCTACGAGCAGTACTTC
TRBJ2-3,TRBV5-1,-,many,CASSFESSTDTQYF,TGCGCCAGCAGCTTTGAGTCTAGCACAGATACGCAGTATTTT
TRBJ2-2,TRBV5-1,-,many,CASSLGGHFTGELFF,TGCGCCAGCAGCCTAGGGGGACACTTCACCGGGGAGCTGTTTTTT
TRBJ1-1,TRBV29-1,-,-,CSVELEISEAFF,TGCAGCGTTGAACTGGAAATAAGTGAAGCTTTCTTT
TRBJ2-1,TRBV7-9,-,-,CASSSVGGANEQFF,TGTGCCAGCAGTTCGGTCGGAGGGGCAAATGAGCAGTTCTTC
TRBJ1-2,TRBV5-6,TRBD1,-,CASSAMGQEIYGYTF,TGTGCCAGCAGCGCCATGGGACAGGAGATCTATGGCTACACCTTC
TRBJ2-5,TRBV20-1,-,many,CSARAASPPETQYF,TGCAGTGCTAGAGCGGCTAGCCCTCCAGAGACCCAGTACTTC
TRBJ2-1,TRBV25-1,-,many,CASSELGRGTPNNEQFF,TGTGCCAGCAGTGAATTAGGGAGAGGTACCCCCAACAATGAGCAGTTCTTC
TRBJ2-7,TRBV29-1,-,-,CSAGRAEYEQYF,TGCAGCGCTGGAAGGGCAGAGTACGAGCAGTACTTC
TRBJ2-3,TRBV7-2,-,many,CASSLGNGVTQYF,TGTGCCAGCAGCTTAGGGAATGGTGTTACGCAGTATTTT
TRBJ2-2,TRBV9,-,many,CASGTTGNTGELFF,TGTGCCAGCGGGACGACTGGTAACACCGGGGAGCTGTTTTTT
TRBJ1-3,TRBV21-1,-,many,CASSSRKEGGEGNTIYF,TGTGCCAGCAGCTCCCGAAAAGAAGGGGGCGAAGGAAACACCATATATTTT